This T cell receptor (beta chain) was captured by sequencing in a study of blood T cell repertoires in COVID-19. The CDR3 runs to 18 residues. Original processing methods: Researchers report that nucleated cell counts were estimated from reference gene primer amplification. Clones were sequenced by immunoSEQ multiplex PCR, and TCRdb holds only the in-frame ones, with some missing. That table gives V, J and clone size, and the DNA gave D and trimming. The data show some 250,000 clones, with approximately 84% seen just once and roughly 3.1% held by the top ten. Participants, roughly 18 to 89 years old, spanned around 25 US areas. Cohort allocation depended upon clinical history that participants reported.

The chain recombines TRBV21-1 with TRBJ1-4; the D call of TRBD1 is as the table states it, not checked on the DNA. TRBV21-1 is a pseudogene locus. Input material: PBMCs or T cells enriched from blood (not recorded which). The sequence came from a woman in her thirties or forties with acute COVID-19. Here the CDR3 reads CASSTRGDLDRGPEKLFF. DNA of the CDR3: TGTGCCAGCAGCACAAGAGGGGATTTGGACAGGGGGCCTGAAAAACTGTTTTTT.